The clone carrying this T cell receptor beta chain was counted at least ten times. Its antigen is undetermined. This record comes from a study of regulatory T cells in long-lasting Graves disease. Sequencing libraries for TCR beta were prepared with iRepertoire HTBI primers and Arm-PCR of CDR3 regions. The authors' processing: The samples yielded some 62 TRBV and about 15 TRBJ segments. TCRdb analysed the multiplex PCR reads with MiXCR anew, one entry per CDR3 protein. Clone size and V and J calls follow TCRdb, not the original study. The data show a few hundred thousand distinct CDR3 sequences, with over 20% seen just once and roughly an eighth held by the top ten. The study's findings and limits: TCR diversity was lower in persistent than newly diagnosed Graves' disease. Sharing of public clonotypes was greater in persistent patients (roughly 2,900) than in new patients (around 1,000).

Time point in this sample: persistent/refractory GD, antithyroid drugs over 5 years with positive TRAb. Extracted PBMC RNA gave rise to the TCR library. The sequence came from a female donor with Graves disease. The source material was peripheral blood mononuclear cells (PBMCs), sampled when the disease was refractory, from a patient treated with antithyroid drugs.

CDR3 loop: CASSCSSDRAYNQPQHF. CDR3 DNA: TGTGCCAGCAGTTGTAGCTCGGACAGGGCTTACAATCAGCCCCAGCATTTT. This chain joins TRBV28 and TRBJ1-5, with TRBD1 identical over 8 bases. The CDR3 has 17 amino acids. Germline V gives CDR1 MDHEN, CDR2 SYDVKM. Losses at the gene ends were 4 bases for V and 3 bases for J; bases not matched to a gene: 11.